This T cell receptor beta chain was sequenced in a study of shared clonotypes between healthy human individuals. Only in-frame clones appear in the TCRdb table, and some are missing; sequencing was by immunoSEQ multiplex PCR. Among approximately 97,000 clones, 67% were seen once, and the ten largest hold 35% to 55%. General observations from the study: Naive subsets tended to show greater estimated richness than memory subsets.

Turning to this clone: Its antigen is currently unknown.

The donors were all Caucasian adults (living in Nashville, Tennessee). CD8 memory was a combination that joined CD45RO+ cells with CCR7-negative CD45RA+ TemRA cells. Germline loops: CDR1 MDHEN, CDR2 SYDVKM. V was trimmed by 6 bases and J by 5 bases, leaving 16 bases between them. This CDR3 is built from 14 residues. The sample comprised memory CD8+ T cells sorted from blood. Subset given: CD45RO+ cells pooled with CCR7-negative TemRA cells. This receptor was taken from a man aged 25-45 years in good health. The V call is TRBV28, the J call TRBJ2-5, with D hard to call. The CDR3: CASRKRIPRETQYF. The CDR3 DNA sequence: TGTGCCAGCAGGAAAAGGATCCCGAGGGAGACCCAGTACTTC.